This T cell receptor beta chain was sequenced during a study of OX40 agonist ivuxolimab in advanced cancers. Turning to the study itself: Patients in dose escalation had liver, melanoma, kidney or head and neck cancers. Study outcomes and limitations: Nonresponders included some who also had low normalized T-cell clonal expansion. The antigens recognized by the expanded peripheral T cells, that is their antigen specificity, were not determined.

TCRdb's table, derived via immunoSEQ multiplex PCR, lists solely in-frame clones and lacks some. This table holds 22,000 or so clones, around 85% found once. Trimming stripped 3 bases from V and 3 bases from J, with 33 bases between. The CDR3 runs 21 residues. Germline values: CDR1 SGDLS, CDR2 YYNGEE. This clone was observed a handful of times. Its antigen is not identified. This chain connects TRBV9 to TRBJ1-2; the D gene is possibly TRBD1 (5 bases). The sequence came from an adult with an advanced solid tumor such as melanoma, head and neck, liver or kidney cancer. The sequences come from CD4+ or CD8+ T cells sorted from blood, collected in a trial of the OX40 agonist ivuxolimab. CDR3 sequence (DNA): TGTGCCAGCAGCGGGGTAGTCCCTGGGCCGGGACCGCGTTTTTTTGACTATGGCTACACCTTC. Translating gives CASSGVVPGPGPRFFDYGYTF.